This paragraph reports one T cell receptor beta chain. The data were obtained in a study of T cell responses to AZD1222 COVID-19 vaccine. V lost 1 base and J lost 2; bases outside the gene matches: 17. CDR3 size: 20 residues. Germline V gene sequence: CDR1 LNHNV, CDR2 YYDKDF (reference sequence). Sequenced by immunoSEQ multiplex PCR; TCRdb stores in-frame clones only, minus some. The data contain over 150,000 clones, almost 95% of them singletons. The material was peripheral blood, obtained on day 0 of AZD1222 vaccination. The receptor comes from an adult in good health. The chain joins TRBV15 to TRBJ1-5; 7 positions agree with TRBD1. CDR3 in amino acids: CATSRGGVNRGRIGNQPQHF. For the CDR3, the DNA is TGTGCCACCAGCAGAGGAGGGGTTAACAGGGGCCGTATAGGCAATCAGCCCCAGCATTTT.